This T cell receptor (beta chain) appears in the sequencing data of a study of shared clonotypes between healthy human individuals. Study in general: Each donor's CD8 memory used one plate, CD8 naive two, each CD4 subset three.

Trimming removed 5 bases from V and 4 bases from J, with 9 bases in between. Germline CDR1 WSHSY, CDR2 SAAADI. The CDR3 spans 13 residues. Generated by immunoSEQ multiplex PCR, the TCRdb table keeps only in-frame clones and is missing some. The sample lists around 980,000 clones, 75% to 85% occurring once. This receptor was obtained from a young man in good health. Some clones in this sample may be carry-over from other donors' samples. This chain joins TRBV10-2 and TRBJ2-1, with D tentatively TRBD2 (5 bases). The source material was memory CD4+ T cells from PBMCs. Subset indicated: CD45RA-negative fraction. This chain's CDR3 is CASSLTGYNEQFF. DNA for the CDR3: TGCGCCAGCAGTTTAACGGGGTACAATGAGCAGTTCTTC.